Listed below are T cell receptor beta chains from one sample, sequenced in a study of identical twins. TCRdb ran MiXCR on the 5' RACE reads and lists one entry per CDR3 protein. The data show approximately 1.8 million distinct CDR3 sequences, less than 35% seen once. The specimen sequenced was cord blood. These receptors all come from a newborn girl in good health. Both conserved end residues are part of each CDR3. D genes are given only for firm matches. Clone size is stated in some rows and not others, as once, few, many or a class when expanded.

clone size: few
J gene: TRBJ1-1
V gene: TRBV29-1
D gene: TRBD1
CDR3 protein: CSGGDRGTEAFF
CDR3 DNA: TGCAGCGGGGGGGACAGGGGAACTGAAGCTTTCTTT

clone size: few
J gene: TRBJ1-2
V gene: TRBV6-4
D gene: -
CDR3 protein: CASTPPGLFCNYGYTF
CDR3 DNA: TGTGCCAGCACCCCACCGGGCCTCTTTTGTAACTATGGCTACACCTTC

clone size: -
J gene: TRBJ2-1
V gene: TRBV20-1
D gene: TRBD2
CDR3 protein: CSASLTGTSGSRYSYNEQFF
CDR3 DNA: TGCAGTGCTAGCCTCACCGGGACTAGCGGGAGCAGGTACTCCTACAATGAGCAGTTCTTC

clone size: -
J gene: TRBJ2-5
V gene: TRBV2
D gene: TRBD1
CDR3 protein: CASCRDRAQETQYF
CDR3 DNA: TGTGCCAGCTGCCGGGACAGGGCCCAAGAGACCCAGTACTTC

clone size: -
J gene: TRBJ1-1
V gene: TRBV20-1
D gene: TRBD1
CDR3 protein: CSAPPRQGLKTEAFF
CDR3 DNA: TGCAGTGCCCCCCCCCGACAGGGGCTCAAGACTGAAGCTTTCTTT

clone size: -
J gene: TRBJ1-2
V gene: TRBV7-2
D gene: TRBD1
CDR3 protein: CASSFGSGTASYGYTF
CDR3 DNA: TGTGCCAGCAGCTTTGGGTCCGGGACAGCATCCTATGGCTACACCTTC

clone size: few
J gene: TRBJ2-3
V gene: TRBV10-3
D gene: -
CDR3 protein: CAISESRRGADTQYF
CDR3 DNA: TGTGCCATCAGTGAGTCTCGGCGGGGCGCAGATACGCAGTATTTT

clone size: -
J gene: TRBJ2-1
V gene: TRBV28
D gene: TRBD1
CDR3 protein: CASSPSGTGVLNEQFF
CDR3 DNA: TGTGCCAGCAGTCCAAGCGGGACAGGGGTTTTGAATGAGCAGTTCTTC

clone size: -
J gene: TRBJ2-1
V gene: TRBV29-1
D gene: -
CDR3 protein: CSVEIWAKGAYDEQFF
CDR3 DNA: TGCAGCGTTGAAATTTGGGCGAAGGGCGCCTACGATGAGCAGTTCTTC

clone size: few
J gene: TRBJ2-7
V gene: TRBV21-1
D gene: -
CDR3 protein: CASSKGGHVEYEQYF
CDR3 DNA: TGTGCCAGCAGCAAAGGTGGCCACGTGGAATACGAGCAGTACTTC

clone size: -
J gene: TRBJ2-3
V gene: TRBV10-3
D gene: -
CDR3 protein: CATGTLLAPTQYF
CDR3 DNA: TGTGCCACCGGGACCCTGCTTGCTCCCACGCAGTATTTT

clone size: -
J gene: TRBJ2-1
V gene: TRBV28
D gene: -
CDR3 protein: CASSLTGHYWNPNEQFF
CDR3 DNA: TGTGCCAGCAGTTTAACAGGCCACTACTGGAATCCCAATGAGCAGTTCTTC

clone size: -
J gene: TRBJ2-7
V gene: TRBV7-7
D gene: -
CDR3 protein: CASSWCMNYEQYF
CDR3 DNA: TGTGCCAGCAGCTGGTGCATGAACTACGAGCAGTACTTC

clone size: -
J gene: TRBJ1-4
V gene: TRBV25-1
D gene: -
CDR3 protein: CASSGSPPRVPFEKLFF
CDR3 DNA: TGTGCCAGCAGTGGATCCCCTCCCCGGGTGCCGTTCGAAAAACTGTTTTTT

clone size: -
J gene: TRBJ2-1
V gene: TRBV4-2
D gene: TRBD2
CDR3 protein: CASSQTGGVNNEQFF
CDR3 DNA: TGTGCCAGCAGCCAAACGGGGGGGGTAAACAATGAGCAGTTCTTC

clone size: few
J gene: TRBJ1-5
V gene: TRBV4-1
D gene: -
CDR3 protein: CASSRLRWRPMKSQPQHF
CDR3 DNA: TGCGCCAGCAGCCGTCTAAGGTGGAGGCCTATGAAATCTCAGCCCCAGCATTTT

clone size: -
J gene: TRBJ1-3
V gene: TRBV6-2/TRBV6-3
D gene: -
CDR3 protein: CASSYDHGNTIYF
CDR3 DNA: TGTGCCAGCAGTTATGACCATGGAAACACCATATATTTT

clone size: few
J gene: TRBJ1-6
V gene: TRBV25-1
D gene: TRBD1
CDR3 protein: CASSDLRGHGSPLHF
CDR3 DNA: TGTGCCAGCAGTGACCTCAGGGGGCACGGGTCACCCCTCCACTTT

clone size: -
J gene: TRBJ1-5
V gene: TRBV2
D gene: TRBD1
CDR3 protein: CASSARTGGSQPQHF
CDR3 DNA: TGTGCCAGCAGCGCCAGGACAGGGGGCAGTCAGCCCCAGCATTTT

clone size: few
J gene: TRBJ2-1
V gene: TRBV20-1
D gene: -
CDR3 protein: CSGRPANEQFF
CDR3 DNA: TGCAGTGGCAGACCAGCTAATGAGCAGTTCTTC

clone size: -
J gene: TRBJ1-2
V gene: TRBV6-6
D gene: TRBD1
CDR3 protein: CASSYSRQGDGGYTF
CDR3 DNA: TGTGCCAGCAGTTACTCGAGACAGGGGGATGGGGGCTACACCTTC

clone size: many
J gene: TRBJ1-2
V gene: TRBV21-1
D gene: -
CDR3 protein: CASSKEETERLNYGYTF
CDR3 DNA: TGTGCCAGCAGCAAAGAAGAGACGGAGAGGCTCAACTATGGCTACACCTTC

clone size: few
J gene: TRBJ2-4
V gene: TRBV4-1
D gene: -
CDR3 protein: CASSQDSGYGKNIQYF
CDR3 DNA: TGCGCCAGCAGCCAAGATTCAGGGTATGGCAAAAACATTCAGTACTTC

clone size: -
J gene: TRBJ2-7
V gene: TRBV20-1
D gene: -
CDR3 protein: CSAVRGTYEQYF
CDR3 DNA: TGCAGTGCCGTACGGGGGACCTACGAGCAGTACTTC

clone size: few
J gene: TRBJ1-4
V gene: TRBV4-2
D gene: -
CDR3 protein: CASSQAHTGYTDEKLFF
CDR3 DNA: TGTGCCAGCAGCCAGGCGCATACAGGGTATACCGATGAAAAACTGTTTTTT

clone size: -
J gene: TRBJ2-5
V gene: TRBV5-6
D gene: -
CDR3 protein: CASSFSGDETQYF
CDR3 DNA: TGTGCCAGCAGTTTCTCAGGGGATGAGACCCAGTACTTC

clone size: few
J gene: TRBJ2-7
V gene: TRBV9
D gene: -
CDR3 protein: CASSVAPDSYEQYF
CDR3 DNA: TGTGCCAGCAGCGTAGCTCCAGATTCCTACGAGCAGTACTTC

clone size: few
J gene: TRBJ1-2
V gene: TRBV3-1
D gene: -
CDR3 protein: CASSSSTGSNGYTF
CDR3 DNA: TGTGCCAGCAGCTCGTCGACAGGTTCAAATGGCTACACCTTC

clone size: -
J gene: TRBJ2-1
V gene: TRBV6-1
D gene: -
CDR3 protein: CASSEVRGGGNEQFF
CDR3 DNA: TGTGCCAGCAGTGAAGTAAGGGGGGGTGGGAATGAGCAGTTCTTC

clone size: -
J gene: TRBJ2-3
V gene: TRBV21-1
D gene: -
CDR3 protein: CAGQTSGRTDTQYF
CDR3 DNA: TGTGCCGGCCAGACTAGCGGGAGAACAGATACGCAGTATTTT

clone size: -
J gene: TRBJ2-3
V gene: TRBV5-1
D gene: TRBD2
CDR3 protein: CASRYGTSGGKSTDTQYF
CDR3 DNA: TGCGCCAGCCGATACGGGACTAGCGGGGGGAAATCCACAGATACGCAGTATTTT

clone size: many
J gene: TRBJ2-7
V gene: TRBV12-3/TRBV12-4
D gene: TRBD1
CDR3 protein: CASSPRQGRYEQYF
CDR3 DNA: TGTGCCAGCAGTCCACGACAGGGGAGGTACGAGCAGTACTTC

clone size: -
J gene: TRBJ2-3
V gene: TRBV18
D gene: TRBD1
CDR3 protein: CASSRNRGPTDTQYF
CDR3 DNA: TGTGCCAGCTCACGTAACAGGGGCCCCACAGATACGCAGTATTTT

clone size: -
J gene: TRBJ1-5
V gene: TRBV4-1
D gene: -
CDR3 protein: CASSQRDGLSNQPQHF
CDR3 DNA: TGCGCCAGCAGCCAAAGGGACGGCCTAAGCAATCAGCCCCAGCATTTT